Listed below are T cell receptor beta chains from one sample, sequenced in a study of blood T cells in healthy people across ages. In TCRdb, the 5' RACE reads were re-called with MiXCR into one record per CDR3 protein. The top ten clones hold around 15% of a sample with 850,000 or so distinct CDR3 sequences, 29% of them seen once. The sample consisted of blood. The receptor set was obtained from a woman of 80 years or more in good health. Each CDR3 is given with its conserved first and last residue. Each record gives: D gene, V gene, J gene, clone size, CDR3 protein, CDR3 DNA. D genes are given only for firm matches. Not all rows give a size; the values are once, few, many and, for expanded clones, a class.

D gene: -; V gene: TRBV29-1; J gene: TRBJ2-3; clone size: -; CDR3 protein: CRGGGGTAQYF; CDR3 DNA: TGCAGGGGGGGAGGAGGGACCGCGCAGTATTTT
D gene: -; V gene: TRBV20-1; J gene: TRBJ1-2; clone size: many; CDR3 protein: CSASRLAYGYTF; CDR3 DNA: TGCAGTGCTTCGAGACTGGCATATGGCTACACCTTC
D gene: -; V gene: TRBV29-1; J gene: TRBJ1-2; clone size: many; CDR3 protein: CSVGREGGYTF; CDR3 DNA: TGCAGCGTTGGGAGGGAGGGTGGCTACACCTTC
D gene: -; V gene: TRBV5-6; J gene: TRBJ2-2; clone size: -; CDR3 protein: CASSLGHRPNTGELFF; CDR3 DNA: TGTGCCAGCAGCTTGGGTCACAGACCGAACACCGGGGAGCTGTTTTTT
D gene: TRBD1; V gene: TRBV12-3/TRBV12-4; J gene: TRBJ1-6; clone size: -; CDR3 protein: CASSCGDRGNSPLHF; CDR3 DNA: TGTGCCAGCAGTTGTGGGGACAGGGGTAATTCACCCCTCCACTTT
D gene: -; V gene: TRBV20-1; J gene: TRBJ1-1; clone size: -; CDR3 protein: CSARFVWAEAFF; CDR3 DNA: TGCAGTGCTAGGTTTGTCTGGGCTGAAGCTTTCTTT
D gene: -; V gene: TRBV2; J gene: TRBJ2-1; clone size: many; CDR3 protein: CASTLEGGGEQFF; CDR3 DNA: TGTGCCAGCACGCTAGAAGGTGGAGGGGAGCAGTTCTTC
D gene: -; V gene: TRBV20-1; J gene: TRBJ1-1; clone size: -; CDR3 protein: CSASGRETEAFF; CDR3 DNA: TGCAGTGCTAGTGGGAGGGAGACTGAAGCTTTCTTT
D gene: -; V gene: TRBV12-3/TRBV12-4; J gene: TRBJ1-1; clone size: few; CDR3 protein: CASSLGGTHWTEAFF; CDR3 DNA: TGTGCCAGCAGCCTTGGGGGCACCCACTGGACTGAAGCTTTCTTT
D gene: -; V gene: TRBV6-2/TRBV6-3; J gene: TRBJ2-1; clone size: many; CDR3 protein: CAGRQGASNEQFF; CDR3 DNA: TGTGCCGGCCGACAAGGGGCCTCCAATGAGCAGTTCTTC
D gene: -; V gene: TRBV5-6; J gene: TRBJ1-2; clone size: -; CDR3 protein: CASSLGDSASYGYTF; CDR3 DNA: TGTGCCAGCAGCTTGGGAGACTCCGCCTCCTATGGCTACACCTTC
D gene: -; V gene: TRBV6-5; J gene: TRBJ1-2; clone size: many; CDR3 protein: CASSLEPGSYGYTF; CDR3 DNA: TGTGCCAGCAGTTTAGAGCCAGGGTCCTATGGCTACACCTTC
D gene: -; V gene: TRBV4-2; J gene: TRBJ1-5; clone size: -; CDR3 protein: CASSQDSASNQPQHF; CDR3 DNA: TGTGCCAGCAGCCAAGATTCGGCTTCCAATCAGCCCCAGCATTTT
D gene: -; V gene: TRBV4-3; J gene: TRBJ2-3; clone size: few; CDR3 protein: CASSQGAAGLNTQYF; CDR3 DNA: TGCGCCAGCAGCCAAGGGGCGGCGGGCCTAAATACGCAGTATTTT
D gene: -; V gene: TRBV20-1; J gene: TRBJ2-1; clone size: many; CDR3 protein: CSADNPSSYNEQFF; CDR3 DNA: TGCAGTGCCGATAATCCGAGCTCCTACAATGAGCAGTTCTTC
D gene: -; V gene: TRBV6-5; J gene: TRBJ2-5; clone size: many; CDR3 protein: CASSRGSPGGTQYF; CDR3 DNA: TGTGCCAGCAGCCGCGGTTCGCCGGGTGGGACCCAGTACTTC
D gene: -; V gene: TRBV5-1; J gene: TRBJ1-6; clone size: many; CDR3 protein: CASSLTTGVGQSPLHF; CDR3 DNA: TGCGCCAGCAGCTTGACGACTGGGGTAGGACAATCACCCCTCCACTTT